This T cell receptor (beta chain) was observed in a study of T cells expressing NK-cell markers. General observations from the study: A handful of donors likewise had their CD3+CD56-NKG2C+ fraction led by these clonotypes.

Details on this clonotype: Antigen unknown.

Germline CDR1 and CDR2: SGHTA and FQGNSA. This CDR3 has 14 residues. Production of TCR beta cDNA relied on 5'RACE template switching with UMIs. Following a re-call of the 5' RACE reads, TCRdb has one entry per CDR3 protein and lacks DNA. The sample table sets out approximately 460,000 distinct CDR3 sequences. The chain is built from TRBV7-2 and TRBJ1-1; TCRdb names TRBD1, which stays unverified in the absence of DNA. This TCR came from a woman between 18 and 70 years old in good health. Sample: blood T cells: a sorted CD56 or NKG2C T cell subset, CD4+ or CD8+ T cells, or bulk PBMC T cells (not recorded which). The CDR3 region is CASGGGLKNTEAFF.